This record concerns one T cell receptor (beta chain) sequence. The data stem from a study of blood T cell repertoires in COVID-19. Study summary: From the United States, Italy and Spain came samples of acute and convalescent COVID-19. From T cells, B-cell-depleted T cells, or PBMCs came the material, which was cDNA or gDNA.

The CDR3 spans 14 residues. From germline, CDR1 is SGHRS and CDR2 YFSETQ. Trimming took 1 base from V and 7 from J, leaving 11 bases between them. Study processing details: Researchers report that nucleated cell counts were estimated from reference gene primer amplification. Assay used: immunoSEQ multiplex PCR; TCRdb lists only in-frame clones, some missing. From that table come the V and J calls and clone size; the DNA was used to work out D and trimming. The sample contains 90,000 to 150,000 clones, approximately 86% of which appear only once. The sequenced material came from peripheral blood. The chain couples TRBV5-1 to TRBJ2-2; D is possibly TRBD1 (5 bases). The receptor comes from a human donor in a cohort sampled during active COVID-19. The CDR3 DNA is TGCGCCAGCAGCTTGCTCAGGGATAACGGGGAGCTGTTTTTT. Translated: CASSLLRDNGELFF.